Described below is a single T cell receptor beta chain sequence and its context. Participants were placed into cohorts based on the clinical history they reported. This sample is part of a study of blood T cell repertoires in COVID-19. Study-wide background: Samples of COVID-19 (acute and convalescent) were obtained from the United States, Italy and Spain. PBMCs, B-cell-depleted T cells, or T cells were the source of the cDNA or gDNA that made up the material.

Repertoires were generated with immunoSEQ multiplex PCR, while TCRdb's copy carries only in-frame clones and drops some. The sample comprises 250,000 or so clones, roughly 83% of which are singletons, and roughly 2% rests with the top ten. The CDR3 spans 13 residues. CDR1 MNHEY and CDR2 SMNVEV come from the germline V gene (reference sequence). V was cut by 7 bases and J by 6 bases, with 13 bases left in between. The chain links TRBV27 to TRBJ2-1; the D gene is possibly TRBD2 (5 bases). Source material: PBMCs or T cells enriched from blood (not recorded which). This clonotype originated in a woman aged 45-59 years who had recovered from COVID-19. The chain's CDR3 is CASKAVGTNEQFF. DNA of the CDR3: TGTGCCAGCAAAGCGGTAGGCACCAATGAGCAGTTCTTC.